This T cell receptor (beta chain) was retrieved from a study of technical replicates of blood from a few donors. The ends lost 8 bases at V and 0 bases at J; junction bases unmatched: 9. This CDR3 is built from 16 residues. CDR1 MNHEY and CDR2 SVGAGI come from the germline V gene. Method: immunoSEQ multiplex PCR; TCRdb's copy keeps in-frame clones and lacks some. The table records over 50,000 clones, 85% to 95% of them present only once. This TCR was recovered from a human donor in good health. Some clones in this sample may be carry-over from other donors' samples. Material: PBMCs. The chain uses TRBV6-5 and TRBJ2-3, with 9 bases matching TRBD2. The CDR3 sequence: CASRSPLAGSTDTQYF. The CDR3 DNA is TGTGCCAGCCGTTCCCCCCTAGCGGGAAGCACAGATACGCAGTATTTT.